The next 13 T cell receptor beta chains were all read from a single sample in a study of T cell responses to AZD1222 COVID-19 vaccine. Sequenced by immunoSEQ multiplex PCR; TCRdb stores in-frame clones only, minus some. Seen here are more than 100,000 clones, 80% to 95% observed once, and the top ten hold approximately 2.1%. The source was peripheral blood, collected 28 days after the second AZD1222 dose. These receptors all come from an adult who received the AZD1222 COVID-19 vaccine.

This chain connects TRBV30 to TRBJ1-1, with D unresolved. There are 12 residues in the CDR3. The germline V gene encodes CDR1 GTSNPN and CDR2 SVGIG (reference sequence). V dropped 0 bases and J dropped 10 bases, with 12 bases sitting between them. In DNA, the CDR3 is TGTGCCTGGAGTGTACGGCCCCCCCCAGCTTTCTTT. As protein: CAWSVRPPPAFF.

In regard to this clone: A read error may account for a junction end that differs from germline. Other nucleotide sequences in the sample specify the same CDR3. This chain joins TRBV18 and TRBJ1-1; no clear D gene. The germline V gene has CDR1 KGHSH and CDR2 LQKENI. The CDR3 is 14 amino acids. For the CDR3, the DNA is TGTGCCAGCTCGCCACGTGAGTCGGGGACTGAAGCTTTCTTT. Its translation is CASSPRESGTEAFF.

The V and J genes are TRBV4-1 and TRBJ1-4; D is undetermined. The V end was cut by 1 base, the J end by 0 bases, with 9 bases between. Germline lookup yields CDR1 MGHRA and CDR2 YSYEKL. CDR3 size: 16 residues. The CDR3 DNA sequence: TGCGCCAGCAGCCAAGGATCTTTAGCAACTAATGAAAAACTGTTTTTT. Translating it yields CASSQGSLATNEKLFF.

The chain recombines TRBV2 with TRBJ2-2, with TRBD1 matching 7 bases. Unmatched junction bases numbered 8, after V lost 6 bases and J lost 4 bases. The CDR3 length is 15 residues. CDR1 and CDR2 from the germline V gene are SNHLY and FYNNEI. CDR3 in DNA: TGTGCCAGCAGAGCCACAGGGGTGGGCACCGGGGAGCTGTTTTTT. It yields the protein CASRATGVGTGELFF.

This clone was found once. This rearrangement joins TRBV6-2 or TRBV6-3 to TRBJ1-1; no clear D. Germline-derived CDR1 and CDR2 are MNHEY and SVGEGT. This CDR3 is 13 amino acids long. The germline V and J ends were trimmed by 6 bases and 4 bases, with 12 bases remaining between them. CDR3 coding DNA: TGTGCCAGCAGCCTTGCCCCGAGCACTGAAGCTTTCTTT. Its protein product is CASSLAPSTEAFF.

This chain links TRBV6-5 with TRBJ1-5; 12 bases match TRBD1. The CDR3 is 15 amino acids. V dropped 10 bases and J dropped 4; count of bases not matched to a gene: 8. The germline CDR1 and CDR2 sequences are MNHEY and SVGAGI. CDR3 DNA: TGTGCCACCGGGACAGGGGGCGCAGGAAATCAGCCCCAGCATTTT. It translates to CATGTGGAGNQPQHF.

J is TRBJ2-3 and V is TRBV30; D is unclear. Trimming left V 6 bases short and J 5 bases short, with 12 bases between. Germline V gene sequence: CDR1 GTSNPN, CDR2 SVGIG (reference sequence). The CDR3 loop spans 12 amino acids. The CDR3 loop is CACAGSGDTQYF. In DNA form, the CDR3 reads TGTGCCTGTGCCGGATCCGGAGATACGCAGTATTTT. Together with reference TRBV30 and TRBJ2-3, the CDR3 gives the full variable domain: SQTIHQWPATLVQPVGSPLSLECTVEGTSNPNLYWYRQAAGRGLQLLFYSVGIGQISSEVPQNLSASRPQDRQFILSSKKLLLSDSGFYLCACAGSGDTQYFGPGTRLTVL.

The chain joins TRBV10-1 to TRBJ2-2; 9 nucleotides match TRBD2. V trimming: 6 bases; J trimming: 7 bases; junction bases outside the gene matches: 21. Germline-derived CDR1 and CDR2 are WNHNN and SYGVQD (reference sequence). The CDR3 contains 19 residues. This CDR3 reads CASSKGPTRGGAGVGELFF. The CDR3 nucleotides are TGCGCCAGCAGCAAGGGCCCAACTCGCGGGGGGGCCGGGGTCGGGGAGCTGTTTTTT.

This clone has a single count. This chain connects TRBV4-1 to TRBJ1-4; 9 nucleotides align to TRBD1. The CDR3 is 16 amino acids. CDR1 MGHRA and CDR2 YSYEKL come from the germline V gene. V was pared by 3 bases and J by 10 bases, with 12 bases of the junction left unmatched. CDR3 nucleotides: TGCGCCAGCAGCCAGGTCCCCGGGACAGGGTGGGGAAAACTGTTTTTT. Residues: CASSQVPGTGWGKLFF.

V usage is TRBV5-1 and J usage is TRBJ1-2, with TRBD1 matching over 7 bases. CDR1 and CDR2 (germline): SGHRS, YFSETQ. This CDR3 is 13 amino acids long. Losses at the gene ends were 4 bases for V and 14 bases for J; bases not matched to a gene: 14. CDR3 sequence: CASSQEPQGPFTF. The CDR3 DNA sequence: TGCGCCAGCAGCCAAGAACCACAGGGGCCCTTTACCTTC.

The chain joins TRBV9 to TRBJ1-2; D is uncertain. The CDR3 is 12 amino acids. Trimming took 4 bases from V and 5 from J, leaving 9 bases between them. Germline V gene sequence: CDR1 SGDLS, CDR2 YYNGEE. CDR3 region: CASSPATYGYTF. The DNA of the CDR3 is TGTGCCAGCAGCCCAGCCACTTATGGCTACACCTTC.

This clone was detected only once. This chain connects TRBV20-1 to TRBJ2-3; D ambiguous. The CDR3 has 11 amino acids. CDR1 and CDR2 (germline): DFQATT, SNEGSKA (reference sequence). V was pared by 2 bases and J by 4 bases, with 4 bases between. The CDR3 DNA sequence: TGCAGTGCTAGATACGCAGATACGCAGTATTTT. Translating it yields CSARYADTQYF.

This sequence joins TRBV5-1 and TRBJ2-3; 10 nucleotides agree with TRBD1. Germline-derived CDR1 and CDR2 are SGHRS and YFSETQ. CDR3 length: 17 residues. The V gene end was trimmed by 1 base and the J gene end by 4 bases; junction bases not matched to a gene: 9. CDR3: CASSLQPPGQGPDTQYF. In DNA, the CDR3 is TGCGCCAGCAGCTTGCAACCCCCGGGACAGGGGCCAGATACGCAGTATTTT. The full variable domain, rest sourced from reference TRBV5-1 and TRBJ2-3, is KAGVTQTPRYLIKTRGQQVTLSCSPISGHRSVSWYQQTPGQGLQFLFEYFSETQRNKGNFPGRFSGRQFSNSRSEMNVSTLELGDSALYLCASSLQPPGQGPDTQYFGPGTRLTVL.